The rows below give T cell receptor beta chains drawn from one sample of a study of blood T cell repertoires in COVID-19. The data were produced by immunoSEQ multiplex PCR, yet TCRdb's version contains in-frame clones alone and is incomplete. The sample lists roughly 210,000 clones; around 89% were seen once. The sequenced sample consisted of peripheral blood. The source is a man aged 65 to 79 with acute or convalescent COVID-19. CDR3s include the opening cysteine and the closing phenylalanine or tryptophan. Fields, in order: J gene, D gene, clone size, V gene, CDR3 DNA, CDR3 protein. A D gene is named only where the DNA matches it firmly. Size values are once, few and many counts, or a class for expanded clones, and some rows have none.

TRBJ2-7 | NA | NA | TRBV10-3 | TGTGCCATCAGTGATGGGCAACCCTACGAGCAGTACTTC | CAISDGQPYEQYF
TRBJ2-2 | TRBD1 | few | TRBV19 | TGTGCCAGTGGAGGACAGGAAATTTCTGGGGAGCTGTTTTTT | CASGGQEISGELFF
TRBJ1-2 | NA | NA | TRBV27 | TGTGCCAGCAGTAGCAGGGTTAAAGGCTACACCTTC | CASSSRVKGYTF
TRBJ2-3 | TRBD2 | NA | TRBV5-1 | TGCGCCAGCAGCGTCGGACTAGCGGGAGGGATTCGGGTCACAGATACGCAGTATTTT | CASSVGLAGGIRVTDTQYF
TRBJ1-4 | NA | NA | TRBV19 | TGTGCCAGTAGTATAGGCAGGGTCGGTGAAAAACTGTTTTTT | CASSIGRVGEKLFF
TRBJ1-2 | TRBD1 | NA | TRBV28 | TGTGCCAGCAGTTTAATGGGACAGGGGTTGAAAGGCTACACCTTC | CASSLMGQGLKGYTF
TRBJ2-7 | TRBD2 | once | TRBV9 | TGTGCCAGCAGCGTCCTAGCGGATTCTCGAGCGCAGTACTTC | CASSVLADSRAQYF
TRBJ2-3 | TRBD2 | NA | TRBV3-1/TRBV3-2 | TGTGCCAGCAGCCCCGCTAGCGGGTATAGCACAGATACGCAGTATTTT | CASSPASGYSTDTQYF
TRBJ2-1 | NA | NA | TRBV5-6 | TGTGCCAGCAGCTTGTTCACTAGCTCGACCTACAATGAGCAGTTCTTC | CASSLFTSSTYNEQFF
TRBJ2-2 | TRBD2 | NA | TRBV29-1 | TGCAGTAGCCGACTAGCGGACACCGGGGAGCTGTTTTTT | CSSRLADTGELFF
TRBJ2-7 | NA | NA | TRBV23-1 | TGCGCCAGCAGGCCGGGGTACGAGCAGTACTTC | CASRPGYEQYF
TRBJ1-4 | NA | NA | TRBV5-5 | TGTGCCAGCAGCTTGGTGTTTTCGGAAAAACTGTTTTTT | CASSLVFSEKLFF
TRBJ2-1 | TRBD1 | once | TRBV9 | TGTGCCAGCAGCGATGAACCGGGACAGGGTTCCAATGAGCAGTTCTTC | CASSDEPGQGSNEQFF
TRBJ1-5 | NA | NA | TRBV28 | TGTGCCAGCAGTCCAATTCATCAGCCCCAGCATTTT | CASSPIHQPQHF
TRBJ1-1 | TRBD1 | NA | TRBV2 | TGTGCCAGCAAACAGGGGATGAACACTGAAGCTTTCTTT | CASKQGMNTEAFF
TRBJ1-1 | NA | NA | TRBV3-1/TRBV3-2 | TGTGCCAGCAGCCAAGTCCTGCGGGGGAAGCTTGAAGCTTTCTTT | CASSQVLRGKLEAFF
TRBJ2-5 | NA | NA | TRBV3-1/TRBV3-2 | TGTGCCAGCAGCCAAGTCAAACAAGAGACCCAGTACTTC | CASSQVKQETQYF